The T cell receptor beta chain under discussion was sequenced for a study of T cells after yellow fever vaccination. Notes on the study in general: There was a possibility that FACS-sorted repertoires contained abundant clonotypes contaminating from the bulk population. It was a weaker secondary response, yet one that peaked faster, at day 5 versus 15.

The CDR3 extends over 17 amino acids. Per germline, CDR1 SGHRS and CDR2 YFSETQ. Trimming removed 4 bases from V and 5 bases from J; junction bases left unmatched: 14. TCRdb processed the 5' RACE reads anew with MiXCR; each CDR3 protein has one entry. The data hold approximately 160,000 distinct CDR3 sequences, with approximately 6% observed a single time. Comment on this clonotype: Its antigen is not identified.

This rearrangement joins TRBV5-1 to TRBJ2-5; 10 bases are shared with TRBD1. This sequence originates from a man aged 18 to 30 who received the YFV17D yellow fever vaccine. The material sequenced was CD4+ T cells sorted from PBMCs, taken on the day of the first yellow fever vaccination. As DNA, the CDR3 is TGCGCCAGCAGCAACCCGGGACAGGGGTACCCCGGGGAGACCCAGTACTTC. Protein sequence: CASSNPGQGYPGETQYF. The full variable domain, its missing parts supplied by reference TRBV5-1 and TRBJ2-5, is KAGVTQTPRYLIKTRGQQVTLSCSPISGHRSVSWYQQTPGQGLQFLFEYFSETQRNKGNFPGRFSGRQFSNSRSEMNVSTLELGDSALYLCASSNPGQGYPGETQYFGPGTRLLVL.